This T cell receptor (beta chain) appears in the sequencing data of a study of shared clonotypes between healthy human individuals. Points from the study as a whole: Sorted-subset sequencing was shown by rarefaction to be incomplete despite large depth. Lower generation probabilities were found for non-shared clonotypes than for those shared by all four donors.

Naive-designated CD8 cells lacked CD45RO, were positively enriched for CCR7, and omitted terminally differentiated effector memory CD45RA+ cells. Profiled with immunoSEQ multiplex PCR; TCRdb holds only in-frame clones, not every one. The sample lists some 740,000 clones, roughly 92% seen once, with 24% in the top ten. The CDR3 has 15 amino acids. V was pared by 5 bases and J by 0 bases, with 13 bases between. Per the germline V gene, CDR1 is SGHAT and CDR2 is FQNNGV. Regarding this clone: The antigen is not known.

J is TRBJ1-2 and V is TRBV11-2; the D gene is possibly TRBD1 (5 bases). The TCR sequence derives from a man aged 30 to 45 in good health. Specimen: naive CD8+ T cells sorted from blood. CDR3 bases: TGTGCCAGCAGCGGGACCGGCAGACCTAACTATGGCTACACCTTC. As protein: CASSGTGRPNYGYTF.